Shown below are 7 T cell receptor beta chains from a single sample sequenced in a study of technical replicates of blood from several donors (dated 2017 in TCRdb). Library construction relied on the immunoSEQ multiplex PCR assay. TCRdb mirrors the immuneACCESS table, restricted to in-frame sequences. Some clones are absent from its copies; in checked studies, under half trace to an unresolved V gene, and the reason for the others is unknown. The sample table holds 73,000 or so clones, of which roughly 91% were seen once. About 0.25% of the sample lies in the top ten. The sample was T cells isolated from PBMCs. The receptor set was obtained from a human donor in good health.

This clone has only one observation. The chain has TRBV2 and TRBJ1-3; 10 bases fit TRBD1. V gave up 6 bases and J gave up 1 base; unmatched junction bases: 3. This CDR3 is 15 amino acids long. In germline, CDR1 is SNHLY, CDR2 FYNNEI. The CDR3: CASSDRGPSGNTIYF. The CDR3 region has the DNA TGTGCCAGCAGCGACAGGGGGCCGTCTGGAAACACCATATATTTT.

J is TRBJ1-2 and V is TRBV19; TRBD1 aligns across 7 bases. With 6 bases clipped from V and 0 bases from J, the junction kept 7 bases outside the gene matches. Germline CDR1 LNHDA, CDR2 SQIVND (reference sequence). The CDR3 has 15 residues. The CDR3 coding sequence is TGTGCCAGTAGCAAGGACAGGAGGGCTAACTATGGCTACACCTTC. Protein: CASSKDRRANYGYTF.

The chain has TRBV7-9 and TRBJ2-3, with TRBD1 identical over 7 bases. With 5 bases clipped from V and 2 bases from J, the junction kept 10 bases outside the gene matches. The CDR3 is 16 residues long. From germline, CDR1 is SEHNR and CDR2 FQNEAQ (reference sequence). CDR3 in amino acids: CASSTPTGDLTDTQYF. Here the CDR3 DNA reads TGTGCCAGCAGCACGCCTACAGGGGACCTCACAGATACGCAGTATTTT.

The chain employs TRBV11-2 and TRBJ2-1, with 8 bases fitting TRBD1. Germline V lookup: CDR1 SGHAT, CDR2 FQNNGV. V dropped 8 bases and J dropped 7; count of bases not matched to a gene: 10. The CDR3 consists of 14 residues. The CDR3 nucleotides read TGTGCCAGCTCCTCAACAGGGGGTCGGAATGAGCAGTTCTTC. It encodes CASSSTGGRNEQFF.

V usage is TRBV7-9 and J usage is TRBJ2-3; TRBD1 matches 8 bases. The trim removed 3 bases at V and 2 bases at J, leaving 13 bases unmatched. Germline CDR1 and CDR2: SEHNR and FQNEAQ (reference sequence). The CDR3 is made up of 18 amino acids. The CDR3 DNA follows: TGTGCCAGCAGCTTTAGTTTGGCGACAGGGGAGGACACAGATACGCAGTATTTT. Residues: CASSFSLATGEDTDTQYF.

V is TRBV9 and J is TRBJ1-2; a weak D match, TRBD1 (6 bases). Germline CDR1 and CDR2: SGDLS and YYNGEE. The V gene lost 3 bases and the J gene lost 3 bases, with 15 bases spanning the gap. CDR3 length: 15 residues. The CDR3 protein is CASSARAGADYGYTF. CDR3 nucleotides: TGTGCCAGCAGCGCGAGAGCAGGGGCGGACTATGGCTACACCTTC.

This clone was picked up one time. The chain employs TRBV11-2 and TRBJ2-1; the D gene is possibly TRBD2 (6 bases). This CDR3 is 15 amino acids long. Germline lookup yields CDR1 SGHAT and CDR2 FQNNGV. Between the trimmed V and J ends, which lost 8 bases and 5 bases, there was a span of 19 bases. The DNA for the CDR3 is TGTGCCAGCCAGCCCACTTCGGCGGGACACAATGAGCAGTTCTTC. Amino acids: CASQPTSAGHNEQFF.